Listed below are T cell receptor beta chains from one sample, sequenced in a study of T cell responses to AZD1222 COVID-19 vaccine. The assay was immunoSEQ multiplex PCR, and TCRdb's table has in-frame clones only and misses some. The sample shows 100,000 or so clones, about 88% of them seen only once. This specimen consisted of peripheral blood, obtained 28 days after the second AZD1222 dose. These receptors were taken from an adult who received the AZD1222 COVID-19 vaccine. CDR3s include the opening cysteine and the closing phenylalanine or tryptophan. The D gene is left open where the match is weak. Clone sizes are given selectively: once, few, many, or a class where the clone is expanded.

J | V | D | size | DNA | CDR3
TRBJ1-5 | TRBV6-6 | NA | NA | TGTGCCAGCACCCGTGGCGGGGGGAGCAATCAGCCCCAGCATTTT | CASTRGGGSNQPQHF
TRBJ2-4 | TRBV3-1/TRBV3-2 | TRBD2 | NA | TGTGCCAGCAGCCCCCACTTAGCGGGAGCCGGCGGGCAAGCCAAAAACATTCAGTACTTC | CASSPHLAGAGGQAKNIQYF
TRBJ2-2 | TRBV7-2 | TRBD2 | NA | TGTGCCAGCAGCCCTGGACTAGCGGGTCTCACCGGGGAGCTGTTTTTT | CASSPGLAGLTGELFF
TRBJ2-1 | TRBV7-8 | NA | NA | TGTGCCAGCAGCTGGGGGGACAATGAGCAGTTCTTC | CASSWGDNEQFF
TRBJ2-1 | TRBV28 | NA | NA | TGTGCCAGCAGTTTTTTGGGGGTGTGGGGCGGGAACTTCTCCTACAATGAGCAGTTCTTC | CASSFLGVWGGNFSYNEQFF
TRBJ2-7 | TRBV4-1 | TRBD1 | NA | TGCGCCAGCAGCCAAGGGGGGGGACAGGGCTACGAGCAGTACTTC | CASSQGGGQGYEQYF
TRBJ1-4 | TRBV28 | NA | NA | TGTGCCAGCAGCCCGGGAGGGCCCACTAATGAAAAACTGTTTTTT | CASSPGGPTNEKLFF
TRBJ2-7 | TRBV4-1 | TRBD1 | NA | TGCGCCAGCAGCCAAGCGACAGGGTCCTACGAGCAGTACTTC | CASSQATGSYEQYF
TRBJ2-2 | TRBV28 | TRBD1 | NA | TGTGCCAGCAATCCGACAGGGGGAATCACCGGGGAGCTGTTTTTT | CASNPTGGITGELFF
TRBJ2-7 | TRBV5-4 | NA | NA | TGTGCCAGCAGCTTTGGGAGAGCGCCCTCCTACGAGCAGTACTTC | CASSFGRAPSYEQYF
TRBJ2-7 | TRBV4-2 | NA | NA | TGTGCCAGCAGCCAAGAACACGGAGCCTACGAGCAGTACTTC | CASSQEHGAYEQYF
TRBJ2-7 | TRBV7-6 | NA | NA | TGTGCCAGCAGCTTAGGAAGAAGCGAGCAGTACTTC | CASSLGRSEQYF
TRBJ2-2 | TRBV7-3 | NA | once | TGTGCCAGCAGCACCGGGCAGGGGACTATCGGGGAGCTGTTTTTT | CASSTGQGTIGELFF
TRBJ2-7 | TRBV7-9 | TRBD1 | once | TGTGCCAGCAGCTCACCCGGGACAGGGATTAACGAGCAGTACTTC | CASSSPGTGINEQYF
TRBJ2-7 | TRBV28 | NA | once | TGTGCCAGCAGGGACCTCAAAGAGCAGTACTTC | CASRDLKEQYF
TRBJ2-7 | TRBV3-1/TRBV3-2 | NA | NA | TGTGCCAGCAGTAGGTCCTCTGCCTACGAGCAGTACTTC | CASSRSSAYEQYF
TRBJ2-7 | TRBV5-1 | TRBD1 | NA | TGCGCCAGCAGCTTGGCCCAGGGACAGGGGAAGGAGGAGCAGTACTTC | CASSLAQGQGKEEQYF
TRBJ2-7 | TRBV7-9 | NA | once | TGTGCCAGCAGCTTAGGGGCGGACTCGCGCGAGCAGTACTTC | CASSLGADSREQYF
TRBJ1-1 | TRBV7-3 | NA | few | TGTGCCAGCAGTTCGGCCCCGAACACTGAAGCTTTCTTT | CASSSAPNTEAFF
TRBJ2-1 | TRBV27 | TRBD2 | NA | TGTGCCAGCAGTCCTGGGACTAGCGGGAAGACGCAGTTCTTC | CASSPGTSGKTQFF
TRBJ2-1 | TRBV27 | TRBD2 | NA | TGTGCCAGCAGTAGGGAGGGAGTCTCCTACAATGAGCAGTTCTTC | CASSREGVSYNEQFF
TRBJ2-1 | TRBV3-1/TRBV3-2 | NA | NA | TGTGCCAGCAGCCAAGTTCTGGGTGAGCAGTTCTTC | CASSQVLGEQFF
TRBJ2-7 | TRBV14 | NA | NA | TGTGCCAGCAGCCGGAGCTCCTACGAGCAGTACTTC | CASSRSSYEQYF
TRBJ2-1 | TRBV19 | TRBD1 | NA | TGTGCCAGTATTTTAAGAGCAGGGGGCTCCTCGGATGAGCAGTTCTTC | CASILRAGGSSDEQFF
TRBJ2-2 | TRBV3-1/TRBV3-2 | NA | NA | TGTGCCAGCAGCCAGGGGTTGGTAACCGGGGAGCTGTTTTTT | CASSQGLVTGELFF
TRBJ1-5 | TRBV6-5 | NA | NA | TGTGCCAGCTTAGGACAGACCTATAGCAATCAGCCCCAGCATTTT | CASLGQTYSNQPQHF
TRBJ2-1 | TRBV27 | NA | NA | TGTGCCAGCAGTCCCAAGGACAGCTCCTACAATGAGCAGTTCTTC | CASSPKDSSYNEQFF
TRBJ2-5 | TRBV7-9 | TRBD1 | NA | TGTGCCAGCATCCAACAGGGGATCCAAGAGACCCAGTACTTC | CASIQQGIQETQYF
TRBJ2-1 | TRBV2 | NA | NA | TGTGCCAGCAGTGCAGGGGTTCGGAATGAGCAGTTCTTC | CASSAGVRNEQFF
TRBJ2-5 | TRBV6-5 | TRBD2 | NA | TGTGCCAGCAGTTACCCATCGGGGGGCCAAGAGACCCAGTACTTC | CASSYPSGGQETQYF
TRBJ2-1 | TRBV9 | NA | NA | TGTGCCAGCAGCGTAGCCCCCGGGATCCAAGGCAATGAGCAGTTCTTC | CASSVAPGIQGNEQFF
TRBJ2-7 | TRBV30 | NA | once | TGTGCCTGGAGTACGAGCGGCTACGAGCAGTACTTC | CAWSTSGYEQYF